The clone carrying this T cell receptor beta chain appeared many times. Each CDR3 protein gets one entry after TCRdb re-called the reads with MiXCR. The table records roughly 230,000 distinct CDR3 sequences, 29% of them present only once. The source of the sample is a study of kidney transplant recipient with SARS-CoV-2 infection. The CDR3 is made up of 17 amino acids. Trimming removed 1 base from V and 5 bases from J; junction bases left unmatched: 8. Germline V gives CDR1 SGHAT, CDR2 FQDESV (reference sequence). The material was a blood sample, obtained at baseline and around day 110 from a kidney transplant recipient. The chain recombines TRBV11-1 with TRBJ2-2, with 9 bases aligning to TRBD2. This clonotype originated in a young adult male patient who had COVID-19 and was a kidney transplant recipient. Some T cells may be supplied by the graft donor. The CDR3 region has the DNA TGTGCCAGCAGCTTAGAGTTAGCGGGAGCGGGAACCGGGGAGCTGTTTTTT. Protein product: CASSLELAGAGTGELFF.